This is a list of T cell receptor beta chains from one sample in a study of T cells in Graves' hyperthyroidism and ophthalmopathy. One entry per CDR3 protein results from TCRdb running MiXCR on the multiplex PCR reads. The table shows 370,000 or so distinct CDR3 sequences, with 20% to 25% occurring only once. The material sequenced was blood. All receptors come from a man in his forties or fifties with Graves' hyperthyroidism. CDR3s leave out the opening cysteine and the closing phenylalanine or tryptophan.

cdr3_aa: ASSLAADSYEQY
v_call: TRBV5-5
cdr3_length: 12

cdr3_aa: SVGDSGYT
v_call: TRBV29-1
cdr3_length: 8

cdr3_aa: SVRRTLATNEQF
v_call: TRBV29-1
cdr3_length: 12

cdr3_aa: ASSYSGTAYEQY
v_call: TRBV5-1
cdr3_length: 12

cdr3_aa: ASSWGQGRAYEQY
v_call: TRBV5-1
cdr3_length: 13

cdr3_aa: ASSQDRRVETQY
v_call: TRBV14
cdr3_length: 12

cdr3_aa: ASSLALAGVSDEQF
v_call: TRBV5-1
cdr3_length: 14

cdr3_aa: ASSALPYGYT
v_call: TRBV5-6
cdr3_length: 10

cdr3_aa: ASSKTGNRANYGYT
v_call: TRBV7-9
cdr3_length: 14

cdr3_aa: ASSPERGGRSNEQF
v_call: TRBV5-6
cdr3_length: 14

cdr3_aa: ASSQFGTPSYEQY
v_call: TRBV27
cdr3_length: 13

cdr3_aa: ASSEVVLAGAGELF
v_call: TRBV10-1
cdr3_length: 14

cdr3_aa: ASSYLAGTTSNQPQH
v_call: TRBV6-5
cdr3_length: 15

cdr3_aa: ASSKEGGEKLF
v_call: TRBV12-3/TRBV12-4
cdr3_length: 11

cdr3_aa: ASSLVQGRYYGANVLT
v_call: TRBV5-1
cdr3_length: 16

cdr3_aa: ASSKTGGAYGYT
v_call: TRBV28
cdr3_length: 12

cdr3_aa: ASSLQPGTDTQY
v_call: TRBV5-1
cdr3_length: 12

cdr3_aa: ASSVDERTSGNDQF
v_call: TRBV9
cdr3_length: 14

cdr3_aa: ASARTSGTDTQY
v_call: TRBV6-1
cdr3_length: 12

cdr3_aa: SVQGETKGYT
v_call: TRBV29-1
cdr3_length: 10

cdr3_aa: ASSHPTAGGPRYNEQF
v_call: TRBV28
cdr3_length: 16

cdr3_aa: SAWSFETQY
v_call: TRBV20-1
cdr3_length: 9

cdr3_aa: ASSWGSGTGELF
v_call: TRBV11-3
cdr3_length: 12

cdr3_aa: ASRRSAGPVSQPQH
v_call: TRBV6-1
cdr3_length: 14

cdr3_aa: ASSLVGPYNEQF
v_call: TRBV28
cdr3_length: 12

cdr3_aa: SVDTGVDGYT
v_call: TRBV29-1
cdr3_length: 10

cdr3_aa: SASLLNSGRAGVPAQY
v_call: TRBV20-1
cdr3_length: 16

cdr3_aa: ASSIVLRGGSYGYT
v_call: TRBV19
cdr3_length: 14

cdr3_aa: ASIRTWADTQY
v_call: TRBV2
cdr3_length: 11

cdr3_aa: ASSVGDADGTQY
v_call: TRBV9
cdr3_length: 12